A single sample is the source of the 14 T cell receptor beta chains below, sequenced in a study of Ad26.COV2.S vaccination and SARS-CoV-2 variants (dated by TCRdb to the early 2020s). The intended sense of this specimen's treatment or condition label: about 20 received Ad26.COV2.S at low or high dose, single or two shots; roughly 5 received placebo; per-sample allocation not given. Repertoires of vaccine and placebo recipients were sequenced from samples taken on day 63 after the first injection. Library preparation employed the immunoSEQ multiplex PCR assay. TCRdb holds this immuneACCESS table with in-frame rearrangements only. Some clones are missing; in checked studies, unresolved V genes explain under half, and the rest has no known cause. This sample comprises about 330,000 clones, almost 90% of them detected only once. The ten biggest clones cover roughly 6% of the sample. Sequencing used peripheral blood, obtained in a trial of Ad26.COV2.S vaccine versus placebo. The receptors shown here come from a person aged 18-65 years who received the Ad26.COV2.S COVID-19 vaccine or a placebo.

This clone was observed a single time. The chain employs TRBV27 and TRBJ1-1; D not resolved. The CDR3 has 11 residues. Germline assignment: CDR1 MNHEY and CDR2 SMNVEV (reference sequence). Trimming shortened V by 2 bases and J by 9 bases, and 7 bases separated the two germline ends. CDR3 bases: TGTGCCAGCAGTTTAACGTCAAAAGCTTTCTTT. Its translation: CASSLTSKAFF.

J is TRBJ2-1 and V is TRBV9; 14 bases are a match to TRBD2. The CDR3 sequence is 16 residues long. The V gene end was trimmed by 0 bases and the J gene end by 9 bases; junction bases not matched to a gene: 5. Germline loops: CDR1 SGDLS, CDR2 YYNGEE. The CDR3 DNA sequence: TGTGCCAGCAGCGTAGAGACTAGCGGGAGGGCTAGTGAGCAGTTCTTC. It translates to CASSVETSGRASEQFF.

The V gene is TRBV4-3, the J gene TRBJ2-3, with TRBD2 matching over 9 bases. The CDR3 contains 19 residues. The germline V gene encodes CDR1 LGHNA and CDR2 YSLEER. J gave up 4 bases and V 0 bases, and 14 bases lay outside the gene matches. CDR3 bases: TGCGCCAGCAGCCAAGATTTAGGTACAGGACTAGCGAACGCAGATACGCAGTATTTT. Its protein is CASSQDLGTGLANADTQYF.

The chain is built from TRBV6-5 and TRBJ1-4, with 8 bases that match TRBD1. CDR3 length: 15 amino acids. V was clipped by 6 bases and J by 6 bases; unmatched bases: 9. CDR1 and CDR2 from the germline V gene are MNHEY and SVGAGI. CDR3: CASRDRAAPDEKLFF. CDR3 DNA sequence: TGTGCCAGCAGGGACAGGGCCGCCCCGGATGAAAAACTGTTTTTT.

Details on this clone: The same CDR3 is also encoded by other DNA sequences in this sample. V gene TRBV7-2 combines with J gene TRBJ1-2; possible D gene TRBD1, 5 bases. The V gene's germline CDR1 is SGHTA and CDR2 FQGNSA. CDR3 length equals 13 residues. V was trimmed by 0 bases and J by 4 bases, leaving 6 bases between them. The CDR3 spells CASSLARGYGYTF. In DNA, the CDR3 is TGTGCCAGCAGCTTAGCAAGGGGCTATGGCTACACCTTC.

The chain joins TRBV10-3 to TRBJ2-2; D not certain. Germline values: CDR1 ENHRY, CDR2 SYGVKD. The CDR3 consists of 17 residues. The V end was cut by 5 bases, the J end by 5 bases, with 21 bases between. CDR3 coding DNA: TGTGCCATCAGTCTAGGATTCTCGCTTAGTGAGACCGGGGAGCTGTTTTTT. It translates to CAISLGFSLSETGELFF.

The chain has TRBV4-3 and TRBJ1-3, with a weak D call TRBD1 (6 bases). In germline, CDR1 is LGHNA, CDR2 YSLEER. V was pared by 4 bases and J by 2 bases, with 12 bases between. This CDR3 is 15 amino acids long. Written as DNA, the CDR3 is TGCGCCAGCAGCCCTTACAGGGACACTGGAAACACCATATATTTT. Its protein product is CASSPYRDTGNTIYF.

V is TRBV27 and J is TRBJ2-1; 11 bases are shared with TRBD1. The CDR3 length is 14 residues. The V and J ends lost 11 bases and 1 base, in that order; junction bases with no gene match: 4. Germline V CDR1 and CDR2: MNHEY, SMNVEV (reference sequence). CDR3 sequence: CAAGQGASYNEQFF. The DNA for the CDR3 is TGTGCCGCAGGACAGGGGGCGTCCTACAATGAGCAGTTCTTC.

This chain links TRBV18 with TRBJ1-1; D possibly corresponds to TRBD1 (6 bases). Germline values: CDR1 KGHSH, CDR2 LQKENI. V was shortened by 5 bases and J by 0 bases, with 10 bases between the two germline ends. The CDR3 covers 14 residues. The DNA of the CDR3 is TGTGCCAGCTCATCGACAGGTATGAACACTGAAGCTTTCTTT. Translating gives CASSSTGMNTEAFF.

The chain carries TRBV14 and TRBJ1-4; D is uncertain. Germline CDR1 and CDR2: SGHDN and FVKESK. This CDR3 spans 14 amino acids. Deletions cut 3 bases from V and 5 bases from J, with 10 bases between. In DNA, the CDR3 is TGTGCCAGCAGCCAGCGGATTACAAATGAAAAACTGTTTTTT. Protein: CASSQRITNEKLFF.

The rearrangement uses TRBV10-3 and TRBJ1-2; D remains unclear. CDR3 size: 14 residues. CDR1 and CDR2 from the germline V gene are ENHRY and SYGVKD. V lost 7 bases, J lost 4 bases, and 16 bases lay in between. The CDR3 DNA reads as TGTGCCATCACCGAGGACTCTTCCGGCTATGGCTACACCTTC. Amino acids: CAITEDSSGYGYTF.

Here the CDR3 DNA reads TGTGCCAGCAGCACCGAACACACTGAAGCTTTCTTT. This translates into CASSTEHTEAFF. The V call is TRBV11-3, the J call TRBJ1-1; D unclear. The V and J ends lost 5 bases and 3 bases respectively, with 7 bases between them. Germline CDR1 and CDR2: SGHNT and YENEEA. The CDR3 spans 12 residues.

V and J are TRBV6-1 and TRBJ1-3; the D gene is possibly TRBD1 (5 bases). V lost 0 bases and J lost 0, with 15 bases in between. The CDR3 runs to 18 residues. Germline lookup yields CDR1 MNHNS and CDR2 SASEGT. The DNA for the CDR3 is TGTGCCAGCAGTGAAGCGCGGGGAGGGGACTACTCTGGAAACACCATATATTTT. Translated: CASSEARGGDYSGNTIYF.

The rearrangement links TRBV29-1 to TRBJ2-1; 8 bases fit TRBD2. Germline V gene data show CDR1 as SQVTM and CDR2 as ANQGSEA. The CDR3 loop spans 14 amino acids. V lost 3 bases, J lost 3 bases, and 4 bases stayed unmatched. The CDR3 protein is CSVDYTSGYNEQFF. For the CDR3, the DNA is TGCAGCGTTGACTACACTAGCGGCTACAATGAGCAGTTCTTC.